This TCR beta chain was retrieved from a study of T cell changes during pregnancy in multiple sclerosis (dated by TCRdb to the late 2010s). Some background on the complete study: Changes in the T cell repertoire over the course of pregnancy were examined in this study in women with multiple sclerosis.

The germline V gene specifies SGHTA as CDR1 and FQGNSA as CDR2. Cut back by 5 bases and 2 bases, the V and J ends lie 16 bases apart. Including the terminal cysteine and phenylalanine, the CDR3 comprises 16 residues. Just CDR3 DNA is preserved here, 48 bases in frame from base 1. Preparation of the library involved the immunoSEQ multiplex PCR assay. The table comes from immuneACCESS by way of TCRdb, which keeps in-frame sequences with V and J called. Part of the clones is missing from these tables; in studies checked, under half for an unresolved V gene and the rest for unknown reasons. This sample is represented by more than 100,000 clones; approximately 90% of them were singletons. The ten top clones hold about 0.9% of the sample. Remarks on this clone: No antigen is known for it. The sample holds no much larger clone one base away, and base qualities are not on file.

The receptor chain draws on TRBV7-2 and TRBJ1-5, with TRBD1 as a weak D call on 5 bases. The TCR was taken from a female donor with multiple sclerosis, enrolled in a pregnancy study. The sample consisted of peripheral blood, taken after pregnancy. The CDR3 protein is CASSLRGSGGNQPQHF. The DNA is as follows: TGTGCCAGCAGCCTGCGGGGCAGCGGGGGCAATCAGCCCCAGCATTTT.